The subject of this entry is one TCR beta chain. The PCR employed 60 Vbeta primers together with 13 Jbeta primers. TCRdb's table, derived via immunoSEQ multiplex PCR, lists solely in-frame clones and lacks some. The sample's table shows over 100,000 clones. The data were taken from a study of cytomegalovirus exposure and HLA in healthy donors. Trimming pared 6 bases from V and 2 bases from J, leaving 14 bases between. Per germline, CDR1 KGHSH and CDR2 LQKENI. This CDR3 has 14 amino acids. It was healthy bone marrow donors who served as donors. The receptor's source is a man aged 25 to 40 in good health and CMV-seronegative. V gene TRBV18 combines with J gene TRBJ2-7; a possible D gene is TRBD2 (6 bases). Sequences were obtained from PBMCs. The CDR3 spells CASSPQGGAYEQYF. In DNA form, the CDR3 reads TGTGCCAGCTCCCCCCAGGGCGGGGCCTACGAGCAGTACTTC.